The 6 T cell receptor beta chains below come from one sample, sequenced in a study of monozygotic twins with inflammatory bowel disease. TCRdb re-called the 5' RACE reads; every CDR3 protein appears as one record, without DNA. Its listing shows 300,000 to 400,000 distinct CDR3 sequences. Sequencing was carried out using blood. All receptors come from a human donor with ulcerative colitis or Crohn's disease, or a healthy co-twin of an affected twin (not recorded which).

J is TRBJ2-1 and V is TRBV4-2; TCRdb names TRBD2, which stays unverified in the absence of DNA. The V gene's germline CDR1 is LGHNA and CDR2 YNFKEQ. The CDR3 contains 17 residues. The CDR3 spells CASRPGTSGSVYNEQFF.

The V and J genes are TRBV5-1 and TRBJ2-2; the TCRdb call, TRBD1, lacks DNA for checking. This CDR3 has 16 residues. Germline loops: CDR1 SGHRS, CDR2 YFSETQ. CDR3 residues: CASSLNRAREPGELFF.

The V call is TRBV5-5, the J call TRBJ2-1; as DNA is missing, the TRBD1 call by TCRdb cannot be tested. Germline CDR1 is SGHKS and CDR2 is YYEKEE (reference sequence). CDR3 size: 15 residues. The CDR3 sequence is CASSVRGESYNEQFF.

The chain carries TRBV7-3 and TRBJ2-1. CDR1 and CDR2 (germline): SGHTA, FQGTGA. This CDR3 is built from 16 residues. The CDR3 loop reads CASSSTLSDRLNEQFF.

The CDR3 protein is CASSPRLAGVPDTQYF. V gene TRBV7-9 combines with J gene TRBJ2-3; without DNA, the TCRdb call of TRBD2 cannot be checked. This CDR3 spans 16 amino acids. CDR1 and CDR2 (germline): SEHNR, FQNEAQ (reference sequence).

This chain connects TRBV2 to TRBJ1-5. The length of the CDR3 is 17 residues. In germline, CDR1 is SNHLY, CDR2 FYNNEI. CDR3 loop: CASSEEGRKVSNQPQHF.